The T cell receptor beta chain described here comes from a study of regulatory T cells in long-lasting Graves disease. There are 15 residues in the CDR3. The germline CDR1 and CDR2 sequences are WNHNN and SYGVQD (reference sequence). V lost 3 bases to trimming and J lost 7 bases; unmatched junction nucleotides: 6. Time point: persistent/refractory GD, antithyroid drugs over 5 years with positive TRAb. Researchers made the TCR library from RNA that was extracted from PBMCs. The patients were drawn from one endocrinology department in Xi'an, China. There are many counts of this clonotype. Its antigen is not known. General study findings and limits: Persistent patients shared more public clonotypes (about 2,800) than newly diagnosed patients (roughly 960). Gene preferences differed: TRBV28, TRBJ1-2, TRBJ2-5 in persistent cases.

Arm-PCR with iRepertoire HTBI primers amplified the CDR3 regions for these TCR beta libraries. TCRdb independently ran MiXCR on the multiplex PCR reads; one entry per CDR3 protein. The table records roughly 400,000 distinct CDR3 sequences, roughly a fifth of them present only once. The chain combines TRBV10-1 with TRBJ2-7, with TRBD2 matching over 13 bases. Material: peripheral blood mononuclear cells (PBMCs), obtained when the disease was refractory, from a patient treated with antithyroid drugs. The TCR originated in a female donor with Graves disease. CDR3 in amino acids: CASSELAGGPGEQYF. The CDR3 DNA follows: TGCGCCAGCAGTGAACTAGCGGGAGGGCCTGGGGAGCAGTACTTC.